What follows are 4 T cell receptor beta chains derived from one specimen sequenced in a study of PD-L1 blockade in urothelial cancer. Produced via immunoSEQ multiplex PCR; TCRdb's table is partial and in-frame only. The sample contains some 120,000 clones, roughly 91% of which appear only once. Regarding time point: peripheral blood 6 weeks after treatment start. Specimen: PBMCs, collected around atezolizumab (anti-PD-L1) treatment. These receptors all stem from a man aged 55-75 years with urothelial cancer.

This clone was detected a few times. The V call is TRBV29-1, the J call TRBJ1-1; 7 bases map to TRBD1. This CDR3 contains 13 residues. Germline CDR1 SQVTM, CDR2 ANQGSEA. With 7 bases clipped from V and 1 base from J, the junction kept 6 bases outside the gene matches. CDR3 amino acids: CSATGQPNTEAFF. The CDR3 DNA reads as TGCAGCGCTACGGGACAGCCGAACACTGAAGCTTTCTTT.

The chain combines TRBV16 with TRBJ1-5; the D gene is possibly TRBD1 (5 bases). Deletions cut 0 bases from V and 6 bases from J, with 9 bases between. This CDR3 is built from 14 residues. The germline gives CDR1 KGHSY, CDR2 FQNENV. The CDR3 protein is CASSQSGEVQPQHF. The CDR3 DNA follows: TGTGCCAGCAGCCAATCGGGGGAGGTTCAGCCCCAGCATTTT.

This rearrangement joins TRBV4-1 to TRBJ2-7, with TRBD2 as a possible D gene (6 bases). V was trimmed by 2 bases and J by 7 bases, leaving 18 bases between them. Germline V CDR1 and CDR2: MGHRA, YSYEKL. CDR3 length: 15 amino acids. The CDR3 is CASSQYRDSSSEQYF. The CDR3 nucleotides are TGCGCCAGCAGCCAATACCGGGACTCCTCTTCGGAGCAGTACTTC.

This clone has only one observation. V gene TRBV19 combines with J gene TRBJ1-5, with 7 positions matching TRBD1. The V and J ends lost 5 bases and 4 bases, in that order; junction bases with no gene match: 11. This CDR3 is built from 16 residues. The V gene's germline CDR1 is LNHDA and CDR2 SQIVND (reference sequence). CDR3 protein: CASSPPWTGRNQPQHF. DNA of the CDR3: TGTGCCAGTAGTCCACCCTGGACAGGCCGTAATCAGCCCCAGCATTTT.